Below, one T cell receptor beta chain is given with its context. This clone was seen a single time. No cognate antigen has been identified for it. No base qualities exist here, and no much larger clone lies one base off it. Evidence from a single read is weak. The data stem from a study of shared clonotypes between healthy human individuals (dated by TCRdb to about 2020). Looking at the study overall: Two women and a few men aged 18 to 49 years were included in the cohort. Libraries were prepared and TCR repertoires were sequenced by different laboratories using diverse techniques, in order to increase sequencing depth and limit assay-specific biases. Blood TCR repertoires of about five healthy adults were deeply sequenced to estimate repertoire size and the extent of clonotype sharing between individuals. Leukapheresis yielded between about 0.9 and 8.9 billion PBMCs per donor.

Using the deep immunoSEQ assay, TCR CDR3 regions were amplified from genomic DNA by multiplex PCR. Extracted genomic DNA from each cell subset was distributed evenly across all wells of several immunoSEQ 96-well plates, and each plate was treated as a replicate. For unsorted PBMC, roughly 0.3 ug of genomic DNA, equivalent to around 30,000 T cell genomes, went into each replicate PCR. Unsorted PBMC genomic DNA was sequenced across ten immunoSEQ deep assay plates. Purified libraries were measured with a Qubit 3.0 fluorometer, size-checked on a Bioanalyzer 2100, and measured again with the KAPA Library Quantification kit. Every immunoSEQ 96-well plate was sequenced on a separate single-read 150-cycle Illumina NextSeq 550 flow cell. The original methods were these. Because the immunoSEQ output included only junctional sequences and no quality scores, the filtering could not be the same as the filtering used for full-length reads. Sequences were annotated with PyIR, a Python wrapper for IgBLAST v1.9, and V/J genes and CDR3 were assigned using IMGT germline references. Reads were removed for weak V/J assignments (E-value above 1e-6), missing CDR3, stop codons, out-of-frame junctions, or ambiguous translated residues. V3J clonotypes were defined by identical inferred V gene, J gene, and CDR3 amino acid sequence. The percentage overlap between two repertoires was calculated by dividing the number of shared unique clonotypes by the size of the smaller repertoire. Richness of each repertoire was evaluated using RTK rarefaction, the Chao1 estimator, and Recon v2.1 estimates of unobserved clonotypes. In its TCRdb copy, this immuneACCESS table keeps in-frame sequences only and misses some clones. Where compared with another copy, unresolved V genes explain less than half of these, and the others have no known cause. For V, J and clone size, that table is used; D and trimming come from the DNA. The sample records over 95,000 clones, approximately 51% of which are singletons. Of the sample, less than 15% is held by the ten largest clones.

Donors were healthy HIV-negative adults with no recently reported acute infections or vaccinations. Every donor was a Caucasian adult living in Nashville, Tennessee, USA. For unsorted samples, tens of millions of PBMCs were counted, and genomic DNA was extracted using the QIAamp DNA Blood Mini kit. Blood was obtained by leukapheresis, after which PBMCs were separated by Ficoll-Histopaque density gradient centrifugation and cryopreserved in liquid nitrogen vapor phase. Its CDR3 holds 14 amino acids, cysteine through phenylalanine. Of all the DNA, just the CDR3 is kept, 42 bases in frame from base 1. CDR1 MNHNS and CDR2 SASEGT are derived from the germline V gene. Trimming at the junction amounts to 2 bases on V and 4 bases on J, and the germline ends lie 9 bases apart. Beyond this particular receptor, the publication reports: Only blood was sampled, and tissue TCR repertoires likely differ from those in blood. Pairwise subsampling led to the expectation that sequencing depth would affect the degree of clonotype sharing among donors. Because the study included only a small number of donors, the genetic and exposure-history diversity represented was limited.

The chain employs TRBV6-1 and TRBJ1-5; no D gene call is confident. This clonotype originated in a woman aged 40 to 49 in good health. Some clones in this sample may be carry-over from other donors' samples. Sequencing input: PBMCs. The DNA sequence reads TGTGCCAGCAGTGAATGGTATCAAAATCAGCCCCAGCATTTT. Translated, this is CASSEWYQNQPQHF.